The 24 T cell receptor beta chains reported below all come from one sample, sequenced in a study of monozygotic twins with inflammatory bowel disease. TCRdb re-called the 5' RACE reads and gives one entry per CDR3 protein, without DNA. The sample yields about 160,000 distinct CDR3 sequences, of which the top ten take up 2.8%. Specimen: blood. Receptors originate from a human donor with ulcerative colitis or Crohn's disease, or a healthy co-twin of an affected twin (not recorded which).

V usage is TRBV10-3 and J usage is TRBJ2-3. The CDR3 length is 14 residues. Per the germline V gene, CDR1 is ENHRY and CDR2 is SYGVKD. The CDR3 sequence: CAIMSGAGADTQYF.

The chain joins TRBV20-1 to TRBJ2-1. From germline, CDR1 is DFQATT and CDR2 SNEGSKA (reference sequence). This CDR3 region has 11 residues. CDR3 amino acids: CSARQVWEQFF.

The chain carries TRBV12-3 or TRBV12-4 and TRBJ1-5. CDR3 length equals 15 residues. CDR3 sequence: CASSFQVLGQEPQHF.

The rearrangement joins TRBV20-1 to TRBJ1-5. The CDR3 runs 13 residues. CDR1 is DFQATT, CDR2 SNEGSKA, per germline (reference sequence). The CDR3 region is CSARVGTNQPQHF.

The rearrangement links TRBV6-1 to TRBJ1-4; with no DNA, the TCRdb D assignment of TRBD1 cannot be verified. Germline V gene sequence: CDR1 MNHNS, CDR2 SASEGT. This CDR3 contains 14 residues. The CDR3 sequence: CASSRTTGSEKLFF.

The CDR3 region is CASSLEGTGELFSGANVLTF. The J gene is TRBJ2-6, the V gene TRBV5-1; TCRdb indicates TRBD1, and absent DNA this call remains unverified. Germline CDR1 is SGHRS and CDR2 is YFSETQ. This CDR3 is 20 amino acids long.

J is TRBJ1-1 and V is TRBV20-1; TCRdb designates TRBD1, a call that cannot be tested without DNA. Germline V gene data show CDR1 as DFQATT and CDR2 as SNEGSKA (reference sequence). This CDR3 spans 14 amino acids. Here the CDR3 reads CSAGGGGVNTEAFF.

The chain uses TRBV9 and TRBJ2-2. Germline CDR1 and CDR2: SGDLS and YYNGEE. There are 16 residues in the CDR3. CDR3 in amino acids: CASSVATGANTGELFF.

This chain joins TRBV18 and TRBJ1-1; there is no DNA to check the TCRdb D call of TRBD1. There are 18 residues in the CDR3. Per germline, CDR1 KGHSH and CDR2 LQKENI. Here the CDR3 reads CASSPTPLGGGAPTEAFF.

The chain combines TRBV20-1 with TRBJ2-7; TCRdb selects TRBD2, and the lack of DNA leaves this call unchecked. This CDR3 has 13 residues. Germline assignment: CDR1 DFQATT and CDR2 SNEGSKA (reference sequence). CDR3 sequence reads: CSARGVRRDEQYF.

The V gene is TRBV6-1, the J gene TRBJ2-5; TCRdb's D call, TRBD1, is unchecked because there is no DNA. Looked up from germline, CDR1 is MNHNS and CDR2 is SASEGT. There are 16 residues in the CDR3. CDR3 amino acids: CASSSGRRRGEETQYF.

V and J are TRBV5-6 and TRBJ1-1; there is no DNA to check the TCRdb D call of TRBD1. Per germline, CDR1 SGHDT and CDR2 YYEEEE. The CDR3 sequence is 14 residues long. CDR3 amino acids: CASSWGTGKTEAFF.

The J gene is TRBJ2-7, the V gene TRBV5-6; lacking DNA, the TRBD1 call made by TCRdb goes unchecked. The germline V gene has CDR1 SGHDT and CDR2 YYEEEE. The length of the CDR3 is 15 residues. CDR3 sequence: CASSSVGGGPYEQYF.

The V gene is TRBV10-3, the J gene TRBJ2-2; as DNA is missing, the TRBD1 call by TCRdb cannot be tested. In germline, CDR1 is ENHRY, CDR2 SYGVKD. The CDR3 has 14 amino acids. The CDR3 sequence: CAIRDRGDTGELFF.

The rearrangement links TRBV7-2 to TRBJ1-4; as DNA is missing, the TRBD1 call by TCRdb cannot be tested. CDR3 size: 17 residues. The germline CDR1 and CDR2 sequences are SGHTA and FQGNSA. The CDR3: CASSSQGWDEGDEKLFF.

The chain has TRBV28 and TRBJ1-5; TCRdb returns TRBD1, unconfirmable since there is no DNA. Germline CDR1 MDHEN, CDR2 SYDVKM. This CDR3 comprises 16 residues. The CDR3 region is CASSSRGPVSGQPQHF.

The chain joins TRBV7-8 to TRBJ1-1; TCRdb lists TRBD1, though no DNA is available to test this call. Germline CDR1 and CDR2: SGHVS and FQNEAQ. CDR3 length: 14 amino acids. The chain's CDR3 is CASSVQGWTTEAFF. Looking up the rest from reference TRBV7-8 and TRBJ1-1 gives the full variable domain: GAGVSQSPRYKVAKRGQDVALRCDPISGHVSLFWYQQALGQGPEFLTYFQNEAQLDKSGLPSDRFFAERPEGSVSTLKIQRTQQEDSAVYLCASSVQGWTTEAFFGQGTRLTVV.

The rearrangement links TRBV6-5 to TRBJ2-1. Per germline, CDR1 MNHEY and CDR2 SVGAGI. CDR3 length: 16 amino acids. The CDR3 sequence: CASSYSGWSSYNEQFF.

The V gene is TRBV7-3, the J gene TRBJ2-2. This CDR3 spans 14 amino acids. CDR1 is SGHTA, CDR2 FQGTGA, per germline. This chain's CDR3 is CASSLSSDTGELFF. The entire variable domain, with the rest obtained from reference TRBV7-3 and TRBJ2-2, is as follows: GAGVSQTPSNKVTEKGKYVELRCDPISGHTALYWYRQSLGQGPEFLIYFQGTGAADDSGLPNDRFFAVRPEGSVSTLKIQRTERGDSAVYLCASSLSSDTGELFFGEGSRLTVL.

The chain has TRBV24-1 and TRBJ2-1. CDR3 size: 12 residues. CDR1 and CDR2 (germline): KGHDR, SFDVKD. The CDR3 spells CATSPRYNEQFF.

The chain has TRBV7-7 and TRBJ2-1; TCRdb's D gene call, TRBD1, goes unchecked for lack of DNA. This CDR3 region has 13 residues. Germline V gene data show CDR1 as SSHAT and CDR2 as FNYEAQ (reference sequence). CDR3 loop: CTSSLDRENEQFF. Full variable domain (missing parts from reference TRBV7-7 and TRBJ2-1): GAGVSQSPRYKVTKRGQDVTLRCDPISSHATLYWYQQALGQGPEFLTYFNYEAQPDKSGLPSDRFSAERPEGSISTLTIQRTEQRDSAMYRCTSSLDRENEQFFGPGTRLTVL.

The genes are TRBV7-6 and TRBJ1-2; the TRBD1 assignment by TCRdb is unverifiable without DNA. This CDR3 has 16 residues. Germline lookup yields CDR1 SGHVS and CDR2 FNYEAQ. The CDR3 sequence: CASSPEQGAPGYGYTF.

This sequence joins TRBV5-1 and TRBJ1-2. Germline CDR1 and CDR2: SGHRS and YFSETQ. The CDR3 totals 15 residues. The CDR3 reads CASSLDIASNYGYTF.

The rearrangement links TRBV5-1 to TRBJ2-7; TCRdb reports TRBD2, a call that lacks DNA to check it against. This CDR3 is 14 amino acids long. Germline V gene sequence: CDR1 SGHRS, CDR2 YFSETQ. The chain's CDR3 is CASSSGTSGFEQYF.